This is a list of T cell receptor beta chains from one sample in a study of blood T cell repertoires in COVID-19. Data came from immunoSEQ multiplex PCR; TCRdb stores just in-frame clones and leaves some out. Seen here are fewer than 200,000 clones, 80% to 90% observed once, and the top ten hold 12%. The specimen was peripheral blood. These TCRs come from a woman aged 70-85 years with COVID-19, enrolled during active disease. CDR3s include the opening cysteine and the closing phenylalanine or tryptophan. The order of the fields is J gene, clone size, V gene, D gene, CDR3 DNA, CDR3 protein. A D gene is named only where the DNA matches it firmly. Only part of the rows carry a size: once, few, many, or a class if the clone is expanded.

J: TRBJ1-3
size: NA
V: TRBV10-3
D: NA
DNA: TGTGCCATCAGGGACAACTCTGGAAACACCATATATTTT
CDR3: CAIRDNSGNTIYF

J: TRBJ1-1
size: NA
V: TRBV5-1
D: NA
DNA: TGCGCCAGCAGCTTTTTGGGCCAGGGGAACACTGAAGCTTTCTTT
CDR3: CASSFLGQGNTEAFF

J: TRBJ2-7
size: NA
V: TRBV5-6
D: NA
DNA: TGTGCCAGCAGACGGGGGGTCCGGGACATTTCCTACGAGCAGTACTTC
CDR3: CASRRGVRDISYEQYF

J: TRBJ1-2
size: NA
V: TRBV18
D: NA
DNA: TGTGCCAGCTCACGGACAGCGACGAACTATGGCTACACCTTC
CDR3: CASSRTATNYGYTF

J: TRBJ1-5
size: NA
V: TRBV6-2/TRBV6-3
D: NA
DNA: TGTGCCAGCAGTTACTCGAGTTCGGGTAACAATCAGCCCCAGCATTTT
CDR3: CASSYSSSGNNQPQHF

J: TRBJ2-1
size: NA
V: TRBV7-2
D: NA
DNA: TGTGCCAGCAGGTCAGCAGGCTCCTACAATGAGCAGTTCTTC
CDR3: CASRSAGSYNEQFF

J: TRBJ2-7
size: once
V: TRBV6-5
D: NA
DNA: TGTGCCAGCAGTTCCACGGACAGTAGCTCCTACGAGCAGTACTTC
CDR3: CASSSTDSSSYEQYF

J: TRBJ2-7
size: few
V: TRBV4-3
D: TRBD2
DNA: TGCGCCAGCAGCCCAGCGACTAGCGGGCAAAACGAGCAGTACTTC
CDR3: CASSPATSGQNEQYF

J: TRBJ1-1
size: NA
V: TRBV30
D: NA
DNA: TGTGCTAAGGACAGACTTTCTTCTGAAGCTTTCTTT
CDR3: CAKDRLSSEAFF

J: TRBJ2-1
size: NA
V: TRBV3-1/TRBV3-2
D: NA
DNA: TGTGCCAGCAGTCGTCCGACTAGGGCGGATGAGCAGTTCTTC
CDR3: CASSRPTRADEQFF

J: TRBJ2-6
size: NA
V: TRBV28
D: TRBD1
DNA: TGTGCCAGCAGGCGACAGGGGAGCGGGGCCAACGTCCTGACTTTC
CDR3: CASRRQGSGANVLTF

J: TRBJ2-1
size: once
V: TRBV29-1
D: TRBD1
DNA: TGCAGCGTAACAGGGGGCTATTCCTACAATGAGCAGTTCTTC
CDR3: CSVTGGYSYNEQFF

J: TRBJ2-3
size: NA
V: TRBV12-5
D: NA
DNA: TGTGCTAGTGGCCGAGGGAGCACAGATACGCAGTATTTT
CDR3: CASGRGSTDTQYF

J: TRBJ2-5
size: NA
V: TRBV19
D: NA
DNA: TGTGCCAGCTCGATGGCAGAGACCCAGTACTTC
CDR3: CASSMAETQYF

J: TRBJ1-4
size: NA
V: TRBV5-1
D: NA
DNA: TGCGCCAGCAGCTTGGAATGGGGGGGTAATGAAAAACTGTTTTTT
CDR3: CASSLEWGGNEKLFF

J: TRBJ1-1
size: NA
V: TRBV28
D: TRBD1
DNA: TGTGCCAGCATTGACAGGGTCACGAGAGCTTTCTTT
CDR3: CASIDRVTRAFF

J: TRBJ2-3
size: NA
V: TRBV5-1
D: TRBD1
DNA: TGCGCCAGCAGCTTAGGACAGGTTCAAGATACGCAGTATTTT
CDR3: CASSLGQVQDTQYF

J: TRBJ1-1
size: NA
V: TRBV6-1
D: NA
DNA: TGTGCCAGCAGTGAAGCGGACGCAGGAGGGACTGAAGCTTTCTTT
CDR3: CASSEADAGGTEAFF